Sequencing of this T cell receptor (beta chain) was carried out in a study of blood T cell repertoires in COVID-19. About the research overall: Material from acute and convalescent COVID-19 was sourced from the United States, Italy and Spain. Sources were T cells, B-cell-depleted T cells, or PBMCs; the material itself was cDNA or gDNA.

Some clones are missing from TCRdb's copy, which holds only in-frame ones; the method was immunoSEQ multiplex PCR. The table records around 200,000 clones, about four fifths of them present only once. CDR1 and CDR2 (germline): LNHDA, SQIVND (reference sequence). Trimming removed 7 bases at V and 2 bases at J, with 21 bases between. This CDR3 has 16 residues. The clonotype comes from a human donor in a cohort sampled during active COVID-19. The chain is built from TRBV19 and TRBJ2-7; D call uncertain. The sequenced sample consisted of peripheral blood. The CDR3 coding sequence is TGTGCCAGTACTCCGGTCAAGAGAGTGTGTACCTACGAGCAGTACTTC. It is translated as CASTPVKRVCTYEQYF.